This T cell receptor (beta chain) was captured by sequencing in a study of T-cell memory formation after mild COVID-19 (dated by TCRdb to the early 2020s). Context from the whole study: TCR sequence clusters from the two donors were found to be largely donor specific. Longitudinal TCRalpha and TCRbeta repertoire sequencing tracked T-cell clones expanding and contracting after mild COVID-19 in a couple of donors. The cohort was made up of two young adult volunteers, one female and one male, who were previously healthy. Overall study results and their limits: Clones contracting from day 15 to 85 had balanced CD4/CD8 phenotypes, while a second wave expanding from day 15 to 37 was biased towards CD4+. The study covered only two mild cases, and larger cohorts including severe cases with pre-infection samples were considered necessary. Contracting CD4+ clones turned up mainly in the CM and EM memory subsets, whereas EMRA was where CD8+ clones were enriched. SARS-CoV-2 specificity was not confirmed for the second-wave clones peaking on day 37. The detection of some responding clones in pre-infection memory suggests that pre-existing cross-reactive memory T cells joined the SARS-CoV-2 response.

Sequencing was carried out with an Illumina NovaSeq 6000. Using 5'RACE with constant-segment primers, TCRalpha and TCRbeta cDNA libraries were constructed, with sample barcodes and unique molecular identifiers added in the process. RNA was extracted from every sample with Trizol reagent. The libraries were amplified in two PCR steps, and the second step added a second sample barcode and Illumina TruSeq adapters. Sequencing of the libraries was done on an Illumina NovaSeq, producing 2 x 150 bp paired-end reads. The authors' analysis ran thus. Demultiplexing of reads and collapsing into UMI-guided consensus sequences were performed with migec v1.2.7. Using mixcr v2.1.11, UMI consensuses were aligned to TRA and TRB V and J templates and then assembled into clonotypes. A clonotype was counted as expanded or contracted only when both edgeR and NoisET called the clonotype significant, with the noise models trained on biological replicates. edgeR calls used a false discovery rate-adjusted p below 0.01 and a log2 fold-change threshold of 1. As an exploratory analysis of dynamics, max-normalized trajectories of the 1000 most abundant clonotypes were examined with PCA combined with hierarchical clustering. Separately sequenced CD4+ and CD8+ repertoires were used to assign the CD4 or CD8 phenotype of responding clones. TCRdb trimmed the raw reads at Q25, called clones with MiXCR and kept productive beta chains. Rows matching on CDR3 protein sequence are summarized as one entry with the most common DNA and genes. None of the V and J calls come from the authors' own analysis; TCRdb made them. The sample table lists some 70,000 distinct CDR3 sequences, roughly 17% of them with a count of one. Together, the top ten hold 30% to 35% of the sample.

This clonotype was picked up a small number of times. Its target antigen remains unknown. It has no much larger one-base neighbor in the sample; base qualities were not kept. Spanning cysteine to phenylalanine, the CDR3 consists of 18 amino acids. The kept DNA is CDR3 alone, 54 bases in frame from the first base. CDR1 and CDR2 are read off the germline V gene as ENHRY and SYGVKD. Ends trimmed: V by 3 bases, J by 5 bases; bases unmatched to a gene: 11. PBMCs were isolated by Ficoll-Paque density gradient centrifugation. The TCR sequence derives from an adult woman who had mild COVID-19 (a few samples of this study predate the infection). The sample titles of this study are shuffled in the database, so cell type and time point are left out; the donor was told from shared clones. Sequenced material: PBMCs or a T cell subset sorted from them (not recorded which). The rearrangement joined TRBV10-3 to TRBJ2-3, with 13 bases aligning to TRBD2. CDR3 loop: CAISDSRWTSGGGDTQYF. The sequenced DNA: TGTGCCATCAGTGATTCGAGATGGACTAGCGGGGGAGGAGATACGCAGTATTTT.